The clone carrying this TCR beta chain was recorded a few times. Separate from the roughly 730-subject first cohort, the approximately 120-subject validation cohort was the one that the donors belonged to. Here immunoSEQ multiplex PCR was the method, and the copy in TCRdb shows in-frame clones only, minus some. The repertoire has approximately 260,000 clones, 70% to 90% of them found once; the top ten carry more than 0.8%. This specimen comes from a study of cytomegalovirus exposure and HLA in healthy donors. In the study overall: The 500 to 750 first-cohort repertoires and the 130 or so validation repertoires shared the same platform, a later analysis reported.

The CDR3 runs to 13 residues. V shed 4 bases and J 8 bases; nucleotides not matched to a gene: 1. Germline V lookup: CDR1 LNHDA, CDR2 SQIVND (reference sequence). The TCR sequence derives from a woman younger than 35 in good health and CMV-seronegative. The specimen sequenced was PBMCs. This chain links TRBV19 with TRBJ1-6; 8 nucleotides agree with TRBD1. DNA for the CDR3: TGTGCCAGTAGTAAACAGGGGGATTCACCCCTCCACTTT. It yields the protein CASSKQGDSPLHF.